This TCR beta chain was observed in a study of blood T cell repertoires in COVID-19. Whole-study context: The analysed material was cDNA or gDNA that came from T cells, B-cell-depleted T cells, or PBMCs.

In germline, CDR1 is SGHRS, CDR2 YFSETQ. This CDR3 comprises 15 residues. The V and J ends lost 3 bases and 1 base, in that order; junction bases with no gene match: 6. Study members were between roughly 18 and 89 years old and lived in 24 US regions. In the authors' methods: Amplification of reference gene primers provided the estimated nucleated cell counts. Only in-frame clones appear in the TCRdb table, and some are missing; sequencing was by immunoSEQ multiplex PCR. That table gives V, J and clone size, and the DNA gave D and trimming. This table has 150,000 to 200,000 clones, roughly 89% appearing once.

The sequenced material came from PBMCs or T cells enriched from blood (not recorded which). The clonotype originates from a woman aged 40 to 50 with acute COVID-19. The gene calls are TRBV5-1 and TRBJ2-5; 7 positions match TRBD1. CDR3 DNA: TGCGCCAGCAGCTCCTCAGGGGGTCCCCAAGAGACCCAGTACTTC. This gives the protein CASSSSGGPQETQYF.